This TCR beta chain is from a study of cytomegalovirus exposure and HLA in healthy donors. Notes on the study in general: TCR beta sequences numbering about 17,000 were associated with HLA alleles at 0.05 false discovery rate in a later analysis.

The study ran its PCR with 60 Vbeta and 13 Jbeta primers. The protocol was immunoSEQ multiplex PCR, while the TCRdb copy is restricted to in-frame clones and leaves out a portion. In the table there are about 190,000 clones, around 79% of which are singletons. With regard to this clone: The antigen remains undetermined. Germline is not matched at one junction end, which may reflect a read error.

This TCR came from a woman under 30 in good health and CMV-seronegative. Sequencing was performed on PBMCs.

The CDR3 DNA is TGTTCCAGCAGCACCAGGGGATCCTACGAGCAGTACTTC. Amino acids: CSSSTRGSYEQYF. The chain employs TRBV7-9 and TRBJ2-7, with a possible D match to TRBD1 (6 bases). This CDR3 comprises 13 residues. The germline V gene encodes CDR1 SEHNR and CDR2 FQNEAQ (reference sequence).